The table lists the clone carrying this T cell receptor beta chain with many counts. Its antigen is not known. Patients were excluded because of uncontrolled infection, other autoimmune disease, pregnancy or lactation. 9.5 to 10 ml fresh peripheral blood yielded the PBMCs. TCR beta CDR3 regions were amplified from RNA. The HTBI primer set was used in a first-round RT-PCR of the TCR CDR3. Via MiXCR, TCRdb re-called the multiplex PCR reads, giving one row per CDR3 protein. Of 500,000 or so distinct CDR3 sequences in the sample, roughly 18% are singletons; the top ten hold 15% to 20%. The sample belongs to a study of T cells in Graves' hyperthyroidism and ophthalmopathy. Study results and caveats: Most clonotypes that expanded in the thyroid above 0.001 also showed up in blood.

Germline CDR1 is SGHRS and CDR2 is YFSETQ. The CDR3 is made up of 14 amino acids. Trimming cost V 4 bases and J 3 bases, with 13 bases left between them. The J gene is TRBJ1-1, the V gene TRBV5-1; tentative D call: TRBD1 (6 bases). This TCR was sampled from a woman under 30 with Graves' ophthalmopathy. The sample comprised blood. The CDR3 loop reads CASSKGVEDTEAFF. The CDR3 DNA reads TGCGCCAGCAGCAAGGGGGTAGAGGACACTGAAGCTTTCTTT.